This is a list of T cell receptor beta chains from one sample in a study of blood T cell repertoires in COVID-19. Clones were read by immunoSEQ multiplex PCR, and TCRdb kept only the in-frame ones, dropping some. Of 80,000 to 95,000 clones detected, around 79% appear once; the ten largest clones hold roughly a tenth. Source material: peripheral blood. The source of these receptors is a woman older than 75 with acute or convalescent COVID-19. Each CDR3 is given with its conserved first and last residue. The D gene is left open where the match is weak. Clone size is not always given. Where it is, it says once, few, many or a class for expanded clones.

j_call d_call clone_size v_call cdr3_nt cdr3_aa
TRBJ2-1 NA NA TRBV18 TGTGCCAGCTCACCTATTTTGACAGCCACGCGCAATGAGCAGTTCTTC CASSPILTATRNEQFF
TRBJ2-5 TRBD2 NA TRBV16 TGTGCCAGCAGCCCTCTAGCGGGACGGGAAGAGACCCAGTACTTC CASSPLAGREETQYF
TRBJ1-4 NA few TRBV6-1 TGTGCCAGCAGTGTTGCACGGGGTGCAACTAATGAAAAACTGTTTTTT CASSVARGATNEKLFF
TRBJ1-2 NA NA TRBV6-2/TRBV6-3 TGTGCCAGCCGTTTTTCCAGAGGGAACTATGGCTACACCTTC CASRFSRGNYGYTF
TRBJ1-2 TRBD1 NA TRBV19 TGTGCCAGTACACAGGGGTTGAAGGGCTACACCTTC CASTQGLKGYTF
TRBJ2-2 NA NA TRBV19 TGTGCCAGTAGTAGGGCCTCCAACACCGGGGAGCTGTTTTTT CASSRASNTGELFF
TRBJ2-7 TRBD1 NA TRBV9 TGTGCCAGCAGCGCCGGACCGGGACAGGGGAAACCCTACGAGCAGTACTTC CASSAGPGQGKPYEQYF
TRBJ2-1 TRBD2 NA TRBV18 TGTGCCAGCTCACCACTAACTAGCGGGCACTCCTACAATGAGCAGTTCTTC CASSPLTSGHSYNEQFF
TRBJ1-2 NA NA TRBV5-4 TGTGCCAGCAGCTTGGTTACAGGGCCCCAGAACTATGGCTACACCTTC CASSLVTGPQNYGYTF
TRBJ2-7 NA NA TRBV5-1 TGCGCCAGCAGCTTTTCGACCTACGCGGGGGAGCAGTACTTC CASSFSTYAGEQYF
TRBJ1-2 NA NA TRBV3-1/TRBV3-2 TGTGCCAGCAGCCAAGGATGGAGGGCTCTCTATGGCTACACCTTC CASSQGWRALYGYTF
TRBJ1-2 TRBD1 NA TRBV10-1 TGCGCCGCTCTCCCCCTTGGACAGGCGTTCTATGGCTACACCTTC CAALPLGQAFYGYTF
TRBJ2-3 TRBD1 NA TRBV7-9 TGTGCCAGCAGCTCAGACAGGGGGAGCACAGATACGCAGTATTTT CASSSDRGSTDTQYF
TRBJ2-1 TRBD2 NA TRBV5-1 TGCGCCAGCAGCTTAGGGACTAGCGATGGCAATGAGCAGTTCTTC CASSLGTSDGNEQFF
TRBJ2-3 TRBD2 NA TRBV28 TGTGCCAGCTCTACTACAAGCGCGGGAGGCCTCGCAGATACGCAGTATTTT CASSTTSAGGLADTQYF
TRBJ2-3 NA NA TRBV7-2 TGTGCCAGCAGCTTAGAAGTTCGATCCCCCGGTACGCAGTATTTT CASSLEVRSPGTQYF
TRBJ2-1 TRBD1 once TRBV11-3 TGTGCCAGCAGCTTAGATGGGACAGGGGCGAGTGAGCAGTTCTTC CASSLDGTGASEQFF
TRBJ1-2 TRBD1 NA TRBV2 TGTGCCAGCAGAGCCGACAGGGCCGGCTCCTACACCTTC CASRADRAGSYTF
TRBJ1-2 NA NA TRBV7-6 TGTGCCAGCAGCTTACAGGCTAATGATGGCTACACCTTC CASSLQANDGYTF
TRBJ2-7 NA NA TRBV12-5 TGTGCTAGTGGTTTGGTATCGTTGAGAAACGAGCAGTACTTC CASGLVSLRNEQYF
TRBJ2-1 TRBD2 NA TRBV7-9 TGTGCCAGCAGCTCGGGACTAGCGGGTGGGAGGAGCTCCTACAATGAGCAGTTCTTC CASSSGLAGGRSSYNEQFF
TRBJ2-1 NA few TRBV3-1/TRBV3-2 TGTGCCAGCAGCCAAGAAGGGACTCCCCAGCAGTTCTTC CASSQEGTPQQFF
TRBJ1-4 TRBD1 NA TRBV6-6 TGTGCCAGCAGCCTCTGGGACAGTTATTATGAAAAACTGTTTTTT CASSLWDSYYEKLFF
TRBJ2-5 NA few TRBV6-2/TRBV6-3 TGTGCCAGCAGCAGCGGGTGGGAGACCCAGTACTTC CASSSGWETQYF
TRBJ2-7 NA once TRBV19 TGTGCCAGTAGTCGGTTCGATAGCTCCTACGAGCAGTACTTC CASSRFDSSYEQYF